The 2 T cell receptor beta chains given below trace back to one sample, sequenced in a study of spatial heterogeneity in lung cancer. What these receptors recognize is not known. Time point meaning: sample taken at primary tumor resection. TCRdb processed the 5' RACE reads anew with MiXCR; each CDR3 protein has one entry. The sample carries about 10,000 distinct CDR3 sequences, nearly 6.5% recorded once. Study findings and constraints: Intratumoral expanded alpha and beta TCR counts were found to track tumor mutation counts.

The sequenced sample was lung tumor tissue, obtained at surgery. These receptors originate from a male donor with early-stage non-small cell lung cancer.

This sequence joins TRBV20-1 and TRBJ2-7; 7 nucleotides line up with TRBD1. Germline trimming cut 1 base from V and 2 bases from J; bases unmatched to any gene: 5. Germline-derived CDR1 and CDR2 are DFQATT and SNEGSKA (reference sequence). The CDR3 is made up of 14 amino acids. The CDR3 spells CSARVPTGPYEQYF. The CDR3 coding sequence is TGCAGTGCTAGAGTACCGACAGGGCCCTACGAGCAGTACTTC.

At least ten counts were recorded for this clonotype. This CDR3 reads CASSEGVVEKLFF. The CDR3 DNA follows: TGCGCCAGCAGTGAGGGGGTGGTTGAAAAACTGTTTTTT. This chain links TRBV10-2 with TRBJ1-4; D is uncertain. V was pared by 2 bases and J by 7 bases, with 8 bases between. The CDR3 is 13 amino acids. Germline values: CDR1 WSHSY, CDR2 SAAADI.